The 15 T cell receptor beta chains below were found in one sample sequenced in a study of tumor and adjacent non-tumor tissue in lung cancer. Three rounds of nested PCR, following a modified ARM-PCR protocol, produced the TCRbeta library. From the multiplex PCR reads, TCRdb called clonotypes with MiXCR, one entry per CDR3 protein. The sample contains 100,000 to 150,000 distinct CDR3 sequences, 66% of which appear only once. The template was RNA from unsorted bulk tissue. Specimen: lung tumor tissue. The receptors derive from a man in his thirties or forties with non-small cell lung cancer.

The chain is built from TRBV12-3 or TRBV12-4 and TRBJ2-6, with 8 positions matching TRBD2. This CDR3 is 16 amino acids long. Trimming removed 6 bases from V and 1 base from J; junction bases left unmatched: 5. The CDR3 DNA reads as TGTGCCAGCAGAAGAGCGGGGGTTTCTGGGGCCAACGTCCTGACTTTC. Residues: CASRRAGVSGANVLTF.

The chain joins TRBV11-1 to TRBJ2-7, with 7 bases that match TRBD2. Unmatched junction bases numbered 7, after V lost 1 base and J lost 4 bases. CDR1 and CDR2 from the germline V gene are SGHAT and FQDESV (reference sequence). This CDR3 is built from 15 residues. The CDR3 sequence is CASSLEASGEYEQYV. CDR3 nucleotide sequence: TGTGCCAGCAGCTTAGAGGCTAGCGGAGAGTACGAGCAGTACGTC.

In its sample, this clonotype was seen a few times. One end of the junction varies from germline; a read error may be responsible. V gene TRBV20-1 combines with J gene TRBJ2-7, with TRBD1 identical over 7 bases. Per germline, CDR1 DFQATT and CDR2 SNEGSKA (reference sequence). The CDR3 totals 12 residues. CDR3 nucleotide sequence: TGCAGTGCTCCCGGGACAGTCTACGAGCAGCACTTC. It translates to CSAPGTVYEQHF.

This clonotype was counted between two and nine times. V and J are TRBV6-2 or TRBV6-3 and TRBJ2-2; no definite D call. V lost 6 bases and J 10 bases, leaving 9 bases between the germline ends. Germline V gene lookup returns CDR1 MNHEY and CDR2 SVGEGT. The CDR3 runs to 11 residues. The CDR3 protein is CASSSIEELFF. In DNA, the CDR3 is TGTGCCAGCAGCTCGATCGAGGAGCTGTTTTTT.

This chain uses TRBV5-1 with TRBJ2-7; 9 bases match TRBD1. CDR1 and CDR2 from the germline V gene are SGHRS and YFSETQ. V shed 8 bases and J 5 bases; nucleotides not matched to a gene: 11. This CDR3 is built from 14 residues. CDR3 DNA: TGCGCCAGTAGCATTGGACAGGGGCTCAACGAGCAGTACTTC. As protein: CASSIGQGLNEQYF.

In the case of this clonotype: This may arise from a read error, as a much more abundant clone is one base away. This rearrangement joins TRBV20-1 to TRBJ2-2; tentatively, D is TRBD1 (6 bases). The CDR3 length is 13 residues. Germline assignment: CDR1 DFQATT and CDR2 SNEGSKA (reference sequence). V shed 7 bases and J shed 5 bases, with 14 bases lying between them. The CDR3 spells CSVTKQGTGELFF. The CDR3 DNA follows: TGCAGTGTTACCAAACAGGGTACCGGGGAGCTGTTTTTT.

About this clonotype: This could be a read error, since a much larger clone is one nucleotide away. The V and J genes are TRBV4-1 and TRBJ1-2, with D unclear. V lost 2 bases, J lost 5 bases, and 15 bases lay in between. The CDR3 loop spans 15 amino acids. Germline CDR1 MGHRA, CDR2 YSYEKL. Written as DNA, the CDR3 is TGCGCCAGCAGCCAATTGTTTCGGCAGGTGTATGGCTACACCTTC. Encoded protein: CASSQLFRQVYGYTF.

CDR3 residues: CSARDYGQAYEQYF. As DNA, the CDR3 is TGCAGTGCTAGAGATTATGGGCAGGCCTACGAGCAGTACTTC. The V and J genes are TRBV20-1 and TRBJ2-7; D unclear. The V end lost 0 bases, the J end lost 2 bases, and 11 bases lay between the germline ends. This CDR3 has 14 residues. CDR1 DFQATT and CDR2 SNEGSKA come from the germline V gene (reference sequence).

About this clonotype itself: At one boundary the junction diverges from the germline segment, which might be a read error. This sequence joins TRBV5-1 and TRBJ2-7; weak D call: TRBD1 (6 bases). The CDR3 contains 14 residues. The germline CDR1 and CDR2 sequences are SGHRS and YFSETQ. DNA for the CDR3: TGCGCCAGCAGCTTGGATCCAGGGGTGTACGAGCACTACTTC. Protein: CASSLDPGVYEHYF.

About this clonotype itself: A clone one base away is much larger, so this may be a read error. This chain connects TRBV6-2 or TRBV6-3 to TRBJ1-2; 10 positions match TRBD1. The germline V gene has CDR1 MNHEY and CDR2 SVGEGT. The CDR3 extends over 17 amino acids. CDR3 bases: TGTGCCAGCAGCCCCCCGGGGACAGGGGCTTCAAACTATGGCTACATCTTC. Encoded protein: CASSPPGTGASNYGYIF.

With regard to this clonotype: Germline and junction disagree at one end, which may indicate a read error. The V gene is TRBV12-3 or TRBV12-4, the J gene TRBJ2-1, with D perhaps TRBD2 (7 bases). CDR3 length: 18 residues. In DNA, the CDR3 is TGTGCCAGTAGTTTAGTAAAAGGTGGGGGGGCGCAGTGGGATGAGCAGTTCTTC. This sequence encodes CASSLVKGGGAQWDEQFF.

This clonotype was picked up many times. CDR3 in DNA: TGCAGTGCTAGAGTTGGGAGCGCAGGGACAGATACGCAGTATTTT. This codes for CSARVGSAGTDTQYF. V is TRBV20-1 and J is TRBJ2-3; TRBD1 or TRBD2 may be the D gene (5 bases each). V was pared by 1 base and J by 3 bases, with 14 bases between. The length of the CDR3 is 15 residues. The V gene's germline CDR1 is DFQATT and CDR2 SNEGSKA (reference sequence).

This chain joins TRBV20-1 and TRBJ2-7; D uncertain. Germline values: CDR1 DFQATT, CDR2 SNEGSKA (reference sequence). There are 12 residues in the CDR3. The V end was cut by 5 bases, the J end by 6 bases, with 14 bases between. CDR3 sequence (DNA): TGCAGTGCTGGGGATCTAGACTCCGAGCAGTACTTC. Amino acids: CSAGDLDSEQYF.

For this clonotype: The junction departs from germline at one end; a sequencing error may be responsible. The CDR3 spells CTSSSPTDYSYNEQLF. The CDR3 DNA reads TGTACCAGCAGTTCCCCCACTGATTACTCCTACAATGAGCAGCTCTTC. J is TRBJ2-1 and V is TRBV6-2 or TRBV6-3, with D hard to call. The germline CDR1 and CDR2 sequences are MNHEY and SVGEGT. The CDR3 is 16 residues long.

A note on this clonotype: This could be a read error, since a much larger clone is one nucleotide away. The chain uses TRBV5-1 and TRBJ2-7; 8 bases agree with TRBD1. This CDR3 has 15 residues. Germline V CDR1 and CDR2: SGHRS, YFSETQ. CDR3 residues: CARSLSGQASYEQYF. The CDR3 nucleotides are TGCGCCAGGAGCTTGTCGGGACAGGCAAGTTACGAGCAGTACTTC.